The 20 T cell receptor beta chains below were found in one sample sequenced in a study of T cell responses to AZD1222 COVID-19 vaccine. The repertoire was sequenced with immunoSEQ multiplex PCR; TCRdb's copy has only in-frame clones and lacks some. The table has approximately 70,000 clones, less than 90% seen once; the top ten hold about a tenth. The sample consisted of peripheral blood, taken on day 0 of AZD1222 vaccination. The origin of the receptors is an adult in good health.

The rearrangement uses TRBV7-6 and TRBJ1-1; D is undetermined. CDR3 length equals 14 residues. V was pared by 0 bases and J by 1 base, with 6 bases between. Germline CDR1 SGHVS, CDR2 FNYEAQ. CDR3 DNA sequence: TGTGCCAGCAGCTTAGCGGGAGCGAACACTGAAGCTTTCTTT. This codes for CASSLAGANTEAFF.

This sequence joins TRBV5-1 and TRBJ1-2, with D unclear. Germline assignment: CDR1 SGHRS and CDR2 YFSETQ. V was cut by 0 bases and J by 2 bases, with 14 bases left in between. CDR3 length: 16 residues. The CDR3 DNA sequence: TGCGCCAGCAGCTTGGCCCCGAGCGAATTGAACTATGGCTACACCTTC. Translating gives CASSLAPSELNYGYTF. Supplemented by reference TRBV5-1 and TRBJ1-2, the full variable domain reads KAGVTQTPRYLIKTRGQQVTLSCSPISGHRSVSWYQQTPGQGLQFLFEYFSETQRNKGNFPGRFSGRQFSNSRSEMNVSTLELGDSALYLCASSLAPSELNYGYTFGSGTRLTVV.

The CDR3 sequence is CASSLNNEQFF. The CDR3 DNA sequence: TGCGCCAGCAGCTTGAATAATGAGCAGTTCTTC. V gene TRBV5-1 combines with J gene TRBJ2-1; no definite D call. Germline CDR1 is SGHRS and CDR2 is YFSETQ. V was trimmed by 1 base and J by 7 bases, leaving 3 bases between them. CDR3 length: 11 residues.

This chain connects TRBV15 to TRBJ2-7; D is uncertain. The CDR3 consists of 13 residues. V was shortened by 0 bases and J by 3 bases, with 6 bases between the two germline ends. Germline assignment: CDR1 LNHNV and CDR2 YYDKDF (reference sequence). CDR3 sequence reads: CATSRDDGYEQYF. CDR3 nucleotide sequence: TGTGCCACCAGCAGAGACGACGGCTACGAGCAGTACTTC.

The chain links TRBV9 to TRBJ1-1, with D perhaps TRBD1 (6 bases). Germline-derived CDR1 and CDR2 are SGDLS and YYNGEE. CDR3 size: 15 residues. The V end lost 2 bases, the J end lost 4 bases, and 15 bases lay between the germline ends. The CDR3 region is CASSVGQSLGTEAFF. The CDR3 DNA follows: TGTGCCAGCAGCGTCGGACAGTCATTGGGCACTGAAGCTTTCTTT.

This clone has a single count. This sequence joins TRBV7-9 and TRBJ2-3; perhaps TRBD2 as D (5 bases). Germline lookup yields CDR1 SEHNR and CDR2 FQNEAQ (reference sequence). Deletions cut 1 base from V and 1 base from J, with 9 bases between. This CDR3 is built from 15 residues. The CDR3 here is CASSLVGSRTDTQYF. CDR3 DNA sequence: TGTGCCAGCAGCTTAGTTGGGAGTCGCACAGATACGCAGTATTTT.

The rearrangement uses TRBV6-2 or TRBV6-3 and TRBJ1-3; D not resolved. The length of the CDR3 is 16 residues. Germline V gene sequence: CDR1 MNHEY, CDR2 SVGEGT. The ends were cut back, 5 bases at V and 0 bases at J, with 14 bases in the middle. The CDR3 sequence: CASSRSTVISGNTIYF. The CDR3 DNA reads as TGTGCCAGCAGTCGAAGTACAGTGATCTCTGGAAACACCATATATTTT.

The V call is TRBV27, the J call TRBJ1-4, with D unresolved. Trimming pared 2 bases from V and 8 bases from J, leaving 12 bases between. This CDR3 comprises 14 residues. Germline CDR1 reads MNHEY; CDR2 reads SMNVEV (reference sequence). Here the CDR3 reads CASSLAGAQEKLFF. CDR3 coding DNA: TGTGCCAGCAGTTTAGCAGGTGCTCAGGAAAAACTGTTTTTT.

V gene TRBV5-6 combines with J gene TRBJ1-2; 7 bases line up with TRBD1. The CDR3 is made up of 14 amino acids. Looked up from germline, CDR1 is SGHDT and CDR2 is YYEEEE. V trimming: 4 bases; J trimming: 4 bases; junction bases outside the gene matches: 7. CDR3 nucleotide sequence: TGTGCCAGCAGCACCCAGGACAGGATCTATGGCTACACCTTC. It encodes CASSTQDRIYGYTF.

This clone was picked up one time. The rearrangement joins TRBV27 to TRBJ1-2; D is unresolved. V was shortened by 3 bases and J by 1 base, with 6 bases between the two germline ends. The germline V gene has CDR1 MNHEY and CDR2 SMNVEV (reference sequence). The CDR3 is 13 amino acids. The CDR3 loop reads CASSFQDNYGYTF. The CDR3, as DNA: TGTGCCAGCAGTTTCCAGGATAACTATGGCTACACCTTC.

The V and J genes are TRBV29-1 and TRBJ1-2, with D unresolved. V shed 7 bases and J shed 4 bases, with 7 bases lying between them. This CDR3 is built from 10 residues. In germline, CDR1 is SQVTM, CDR2 ANQGSEA. CDR3 nucleotides: TGCAGCGCCCTATCCTATGGCTACACCTTC. Amino acids: CSALSYGYTF.

This clone was recorded a few times. The chain combines TRBV29-1 with TRBJ2-3, with D perhaps TRBD1 (5 bases). CDR3 length equals 13 residues. Germline-derived CDR1 and CDR2 are SQVTM and ANQGSEA. Trimming removed 6 bases at V and 0 bases at J, with 10 bases between. CDR3 in DNA: TGCAGCGTCGACTCAGGGAGCACAGATACGCAGTATTTT. This sequence encodes CSVDSGSTDTQYF.

The chain combines TRBV12-3 or TRBV12-4 with TRBJ1-2; D is unresolved. V gave up 3 bases and J gave up 8 bases, with 13 bases separating them. This CDR3 region has 13 residues. CDR3 coding DNA: TGTGCCAGCAGTTTGATTCTCCATGGAGGCTACACCTTC. Residues: CASSLILHGGYTF.

The V gene is TRBV19, the J gene TRBJ1-2, with D unresolved. This CDR3 comprises 13 residues. V was shortened by 6 bases and J by 1 base, with 9 bases between the two germline ends. Germline V gene data show CDR1 as LNHDA and CDR2 as SQIVND (reference sequence). CDR3 protein: CASSEGGNYGYTF. CDR3 sequence (DNA): TGTGCCAGTAGCGAGGGAGGTAACTATGGCTACACCTTC.

The chain recombines TRBV6-2 or TRBV6-3 with TRBJ2-3; the D is unclear. Between the trimmed V and J ends, which lost 0 bases and 2 bases, there was a span of 9 bases. Germline V gene sequence: CDR1 MNHEY, CDR2 SVGEGT. This CDR3 has 15 amino acids. CDR3 residues: CASSYSTVNTDTQYF. CDR3 bases: TGTGCCAGCAGTTACTCGACGGTAAACACAGATACGCAGTATTTT.

The chain is built from TRBV7-9 and TRBJ2-7; TRBD2 agrees at 11 bases. The CDR3 loop spans 14 amino acids. The V and J ends lost 2 bases and 6 bases, in that order; junction bases with no gene match: 3. Per germline, CDR1 SEHNR and CDR2 FQNEAQ (reference sequence). CDR3 DNA sequence: TGTGCCAGCAGCTTAACTAGCGGGGGTTCCGAGCAGTACTTC. Its translation is CASSLTSGGSEQYF. Using reference TRBV7-9 and TRBJ2-7 for the parts outside the CDR3, the full variable domain is DTGVSQNPRHKITKRGQNVTFRCDPISEHNRLYWYRQTLGQGPEFLTYFQNEAQLEKSRLLSDRFSAERPKGSFSTLEIQRTEQGDSAMYLCASSLTSGGSEQYFGPGTRLTVT.

The rearrangement links TRBV4-3 to TRBJ2-6; no clear D. Trimming shortened V by 0 bases and J by 2 bases, and 8 bases separated the two germline ends. Germline CDR1 and CDR2: LGHNA and YSLEER. This CDR3 has 16 amino acids. The CDR3 nucleotides are TGCGCCAGCAGCCAAGAAATCCTTACTGGGGCCAACGTCCTGACTTTC. Translation gives CASSQEILTGANVLTF.

The chain is built from TRBV7-2 and TRBJ1-2; TRBD1 is a possible D gene (6 bases). CDR3 size: 15 residues. Germline CDR1 and CDR2: SGHTA and FQGNSA. V was pared by 1 base and J by 4 bases, with 13 bases between. The CDR3 here is CASSLGQGPSYGYTF. In DNA, the CDR3 is TGTGCCAGCAGCTTAGGCCAGGGGCCCAGCTATGGCTACACCTTC.

This sequence joins TRBV5-1 and TRBJ2-1; D ambiguous. The CDR3 has 12 amino acids. Germline V gene sequence: CDR1 SGHRS, CDR2 YFSETQ. Trimming took off 0 bases at V and 3 bases at J, with 1 base between the two ends. The CDR3 region is CASSLDYNEQFF. In DNA, the CDR3 is TGCGCCAGCAGCTTGGACTACAATGAGCAGTTCTTC. Based on the CDR3 plus reference TRBV5-1 and TRBJ2-1, the full variable domain is KAGVTQTPRYLIKTRGQQVTLSCSPISGHRSVSWYQQTPGQGLQFLFEYFSETQRNKGNFPGRFSGRQFSNSRSEMNVSTLELGDSALYLCASSLDYNEQFFGPGTRLTVL.

V usage is TRBV6-5 and J usage is TRBJ1-5; D may be TRBD1 (5 bases). Germline loops: CDR1 MNHEY, CDR2 SVGAGI. The V gene lost 0 bases and the J gene lost 7 bases, with 13 bases spanning the gap. The CDR3 is 15 amino acids. The CDR3 protein is CASSYSERDGQPQHF. The CDR3 region has the DNA TGTGCCAGCAGTTACTCGGAAAGGGACGGGCAGCCCCAGCATTTT.